This T cell receptor beta chain was recorded in a study of T cell repertoires in aging, cancer and after chemotherapy. Notes on the study in general: In hematological cancer patients, infiltrated lymphoid organs may have impaired thymic emigration or peripheral T cell expansion.

TCR beta rearrangements were amplified from peripheral blood genomic DNA. A mixed TRB-A/B primer pool amplified rearranged TRB by multiplex touch-down PCR. One entry per CDR3 protein, called by TCRdb with MiXCR from the multiplex PCR reads. The data contain about 1,400 distinct CDR3 sequences, more than 40% of them singletons. The CDR3 is 16 amino acids. Per germline, CDR1 MDHEN and CDR2 SYDVKM. Comment on this clonotype: What it binds is unknown. An end of the junction differs from the germline gene, which may be a read error.

This receptor was taken from a human donor with a blood cancer. V is TRBV28 and J is TRBJ2-2, with 7 bases lining up with TRBD2. The source material was blood. The DNA of the CDR3 is TGTGCCAGCAGTGGGCGGGGGAGAAAGAACACCTGGGAGCTGTTTTTT. It translates to CASSGRGRKNTWELFF.